The entry below describes one T cell receptor beta chain. Germline values: CDR1 KGHSH, CDR2 LQKENI. CDR3 length: 15 residues. V trimming: 2 bases; J trimming: 3 bases; junction bases outside the gene matches: 5. Alongside a J-beta primer mix, a sample-barcoded 5' primer served in a second PCR lasting about 6 to 12 cycles. TCRdb analysed the 5' RACE reads with MiXCR anew, one entry per CDR3 protein. The profile shows just over 800,000 distinct CDR3 sequences, 55% to 65% of them singletons. The record originates from a study of blood T cells in healthy people across ages. Sequenced: blood. This clonotype was sampled from a man aged 30 to 45 in good health. V usage is TRBV18 and J usage is TRBJ2-7, with 9 bases matching TRBD1. The CDR3 loop reads CASSPETGGNYEQYF. Here the CDR3 DNA reads TGTGCCAGCTCACCAGAAACAGGGGGCAACTACGAGCAGTACTTC.